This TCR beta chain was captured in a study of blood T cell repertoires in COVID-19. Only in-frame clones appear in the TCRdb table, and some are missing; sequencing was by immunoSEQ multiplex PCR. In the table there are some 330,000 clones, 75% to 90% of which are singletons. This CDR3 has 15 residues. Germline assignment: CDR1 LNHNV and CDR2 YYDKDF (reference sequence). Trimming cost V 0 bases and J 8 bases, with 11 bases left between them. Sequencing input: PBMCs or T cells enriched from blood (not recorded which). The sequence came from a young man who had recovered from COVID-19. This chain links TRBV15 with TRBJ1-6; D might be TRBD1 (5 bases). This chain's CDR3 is CATSRDMDTDSPLHF. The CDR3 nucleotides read TGTGCCACCAGCAGAGATATGGACACAGATTCACCCCTCCACTTT.